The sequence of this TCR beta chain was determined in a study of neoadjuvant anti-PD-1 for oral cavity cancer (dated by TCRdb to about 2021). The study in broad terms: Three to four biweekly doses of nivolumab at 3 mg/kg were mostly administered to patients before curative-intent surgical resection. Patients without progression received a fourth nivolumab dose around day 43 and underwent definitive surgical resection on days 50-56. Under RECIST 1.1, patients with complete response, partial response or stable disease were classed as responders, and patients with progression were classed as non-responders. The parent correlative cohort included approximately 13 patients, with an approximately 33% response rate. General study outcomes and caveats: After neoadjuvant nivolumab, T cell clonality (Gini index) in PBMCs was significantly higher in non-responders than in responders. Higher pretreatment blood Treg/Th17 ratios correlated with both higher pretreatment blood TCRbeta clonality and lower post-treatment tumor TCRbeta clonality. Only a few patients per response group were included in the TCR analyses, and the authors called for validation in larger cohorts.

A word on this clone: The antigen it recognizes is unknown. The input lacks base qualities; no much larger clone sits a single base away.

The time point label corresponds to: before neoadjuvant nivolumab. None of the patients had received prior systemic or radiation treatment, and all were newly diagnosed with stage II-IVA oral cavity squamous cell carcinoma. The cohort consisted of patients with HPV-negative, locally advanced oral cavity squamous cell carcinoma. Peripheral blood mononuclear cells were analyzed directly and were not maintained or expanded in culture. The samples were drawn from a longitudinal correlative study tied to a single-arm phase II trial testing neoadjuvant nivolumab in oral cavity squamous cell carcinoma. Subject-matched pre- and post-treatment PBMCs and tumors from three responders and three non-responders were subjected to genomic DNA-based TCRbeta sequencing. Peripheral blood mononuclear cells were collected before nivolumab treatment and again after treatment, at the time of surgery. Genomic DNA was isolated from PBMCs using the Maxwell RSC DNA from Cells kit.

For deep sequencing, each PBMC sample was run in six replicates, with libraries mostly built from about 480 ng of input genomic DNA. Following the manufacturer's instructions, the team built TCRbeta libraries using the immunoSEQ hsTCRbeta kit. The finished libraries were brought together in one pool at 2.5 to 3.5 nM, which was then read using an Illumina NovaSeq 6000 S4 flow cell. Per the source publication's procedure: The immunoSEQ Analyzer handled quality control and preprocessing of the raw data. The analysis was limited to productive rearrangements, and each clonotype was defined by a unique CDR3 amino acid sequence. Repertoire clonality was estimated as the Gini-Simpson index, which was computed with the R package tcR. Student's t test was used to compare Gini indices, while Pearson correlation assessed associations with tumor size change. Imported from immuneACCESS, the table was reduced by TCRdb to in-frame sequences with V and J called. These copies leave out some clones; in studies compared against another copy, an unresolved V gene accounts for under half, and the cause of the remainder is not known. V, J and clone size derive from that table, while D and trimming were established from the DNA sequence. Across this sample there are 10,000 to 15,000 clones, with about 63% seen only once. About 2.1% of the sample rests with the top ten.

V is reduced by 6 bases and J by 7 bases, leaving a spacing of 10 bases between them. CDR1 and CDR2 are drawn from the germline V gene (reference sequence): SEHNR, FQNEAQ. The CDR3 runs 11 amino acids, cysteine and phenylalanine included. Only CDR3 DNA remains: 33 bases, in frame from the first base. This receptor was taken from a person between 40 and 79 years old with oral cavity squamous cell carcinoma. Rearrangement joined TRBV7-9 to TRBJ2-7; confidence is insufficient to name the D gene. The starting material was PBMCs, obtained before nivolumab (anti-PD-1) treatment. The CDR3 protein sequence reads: CASRGSLEQYF. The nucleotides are TGTGCCAGCAGGGGGTCCCTTGAGCAGTACTTC.